The sequence of this T cell receptor (beta chain) was determined in a study of post-analysis software for immune sequencing data. Whole-study findings and limits: Patients had higher frequencies than controls of roughly five TRBV segments, including TRBV5-6, TRBV5-1 and TRBV20-1. Significantly decreased normalized Chao1 diversity was recorded for multiple sclerosis patients relative to controls.

CDR3 size: 14 residues. The germline V gene encodes CDR1 SQVTM and CDR2 ANQGSEA. Sequencing libraries made from TCR beta cDNA carried unique molecular identifiers. T cells, roughly 0.9 to 11 million of them, yielded some 500,000 cDNA molecules. MiXCR, applied by TCRdb to the PCR reads, yields one record per CDR3 protein. The data hold around 180,000 distinct CDR3 sequences, with over 25% observed a single time. As for this clonotype: The antigen is not known.

The source is a girl aged 10 to 17 with multiple sclerosis. Sequencing was done on a sample of blood. The rearrangement uses TRBV29-1 and TRBJ2-1; D perhaps matches TRBD1 (6 bases). The DNA end is more similar to TRBJ2-7, so the J call may be wrong. The CDR3 coding sequence is TGCAGTGTAGTGGACAGTTACTCCTACAATGAGCAGTACTTC. It is translated as CSVVDSYSYNEQYF.